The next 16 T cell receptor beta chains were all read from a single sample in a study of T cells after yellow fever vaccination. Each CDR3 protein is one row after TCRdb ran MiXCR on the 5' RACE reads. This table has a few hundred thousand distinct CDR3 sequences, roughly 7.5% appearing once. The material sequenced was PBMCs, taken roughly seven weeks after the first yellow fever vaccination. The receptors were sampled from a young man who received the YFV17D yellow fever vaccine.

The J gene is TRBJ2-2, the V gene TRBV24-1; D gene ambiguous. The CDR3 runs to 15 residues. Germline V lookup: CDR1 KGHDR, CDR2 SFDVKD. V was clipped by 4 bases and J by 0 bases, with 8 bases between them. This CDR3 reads CATSDPAANTGELFF. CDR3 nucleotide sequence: TGTGCCACCAGTGACCCAGCCGCGAACACCGGGGAGCTGTTTTTT.

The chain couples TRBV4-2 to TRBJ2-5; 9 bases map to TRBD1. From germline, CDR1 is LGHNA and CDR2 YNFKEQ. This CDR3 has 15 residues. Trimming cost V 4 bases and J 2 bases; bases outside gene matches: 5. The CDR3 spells CASSRDRATQETQYF. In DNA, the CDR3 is TGTGCCAGCAGCCGGGACAGGGCTACTCAAGAGACCCAGTACTTC.

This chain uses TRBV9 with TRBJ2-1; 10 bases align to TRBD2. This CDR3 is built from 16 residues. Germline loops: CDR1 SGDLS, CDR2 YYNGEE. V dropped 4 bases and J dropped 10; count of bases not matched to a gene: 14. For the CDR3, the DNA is TGTGCCAGCAGCACCAGTTTAGCGGGGGGCAATGGGGAGCAGTTCTTC. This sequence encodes CASSTSLAGGNGEQFF.

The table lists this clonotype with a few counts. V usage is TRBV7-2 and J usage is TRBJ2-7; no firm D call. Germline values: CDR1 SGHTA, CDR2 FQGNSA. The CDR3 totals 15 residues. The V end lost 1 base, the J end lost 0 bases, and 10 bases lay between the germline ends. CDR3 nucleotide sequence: TGTGCCAGCAGCTTAGTAGTGGGAAGCTCCTACGAGCAGTACGTC. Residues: CASSLVVGSSYEQYV.

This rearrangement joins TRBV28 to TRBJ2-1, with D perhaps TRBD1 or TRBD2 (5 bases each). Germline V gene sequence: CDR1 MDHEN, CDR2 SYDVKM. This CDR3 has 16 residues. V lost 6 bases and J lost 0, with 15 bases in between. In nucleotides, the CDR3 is TGTGCCAGCAGGCTTACAGGACTGAACTCCTACAATGAGCAGTTCTTC. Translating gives CASRLTGLNSYNEQFF.

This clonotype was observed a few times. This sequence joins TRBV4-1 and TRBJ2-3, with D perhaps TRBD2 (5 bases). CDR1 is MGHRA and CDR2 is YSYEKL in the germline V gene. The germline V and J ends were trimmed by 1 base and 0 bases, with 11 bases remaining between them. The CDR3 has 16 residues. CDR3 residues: CASSQGWERSTDTQYF. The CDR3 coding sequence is TGCGCCAGCAGCCAAGGATGGGAGCGTAGCACAGATACGCAGTATTTT.

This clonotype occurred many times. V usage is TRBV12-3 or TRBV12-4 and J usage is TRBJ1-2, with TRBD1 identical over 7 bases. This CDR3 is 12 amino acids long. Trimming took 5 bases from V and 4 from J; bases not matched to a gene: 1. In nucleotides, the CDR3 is TGTGCCAGCAGTAACAGGGGCTATGGCTACACCTTC. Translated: CASSNRGYGYTF.

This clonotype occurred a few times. The CDR3 nucleotides read TGCGCCAGCAGCCAAGGATCGGCCGCCAAAAACATTCAGTACTTC. Translating gives CASSQGSAAKNIQYF. The rearrangement uses TRBV4-3 and TRBJ2-4; D ambiguous. The CDR3 contains 15 residues. V lost 1 base, J lost 1 base, and 8 bases lay in between. Per the germline V gene, CDR1 is LGHNA and CDR2 is YSLEER.

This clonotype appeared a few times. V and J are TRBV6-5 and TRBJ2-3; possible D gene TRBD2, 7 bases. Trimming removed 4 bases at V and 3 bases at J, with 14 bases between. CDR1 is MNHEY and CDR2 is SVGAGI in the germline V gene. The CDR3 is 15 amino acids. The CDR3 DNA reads TGTGCCAGCAGTTCTGGGCGGGGGCTTACAGATACGCAGTATTTT. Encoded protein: CASSSGRGLTDTQYF.

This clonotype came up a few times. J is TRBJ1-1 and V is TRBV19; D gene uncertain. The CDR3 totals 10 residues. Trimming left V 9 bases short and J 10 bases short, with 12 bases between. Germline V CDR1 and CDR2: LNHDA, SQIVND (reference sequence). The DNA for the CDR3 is TGTGCCAGAGGACGCTTTGCAGCTTTCTTT. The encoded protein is CARGRFAAFF.

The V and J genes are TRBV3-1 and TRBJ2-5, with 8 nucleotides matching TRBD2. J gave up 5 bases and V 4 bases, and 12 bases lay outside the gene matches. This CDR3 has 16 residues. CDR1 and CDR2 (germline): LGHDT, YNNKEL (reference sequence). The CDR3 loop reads CASSPSGGRGRETQYF. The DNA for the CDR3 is TGTGCCAGCAGCCCCAGCGGGGGCCGTGGGAGGGAGACCCAGTACTTC.

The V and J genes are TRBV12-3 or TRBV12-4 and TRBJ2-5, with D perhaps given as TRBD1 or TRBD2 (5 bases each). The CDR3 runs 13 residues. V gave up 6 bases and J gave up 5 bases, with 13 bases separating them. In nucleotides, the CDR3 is TGTGCCAGCAGGTTTGGGGACGGGGAGACCCAGTACTTC. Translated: CASRFGDGETQYF.

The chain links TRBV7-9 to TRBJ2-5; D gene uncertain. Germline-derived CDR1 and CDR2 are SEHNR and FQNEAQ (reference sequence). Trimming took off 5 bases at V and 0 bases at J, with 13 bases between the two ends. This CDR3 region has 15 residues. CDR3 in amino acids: CASSRGQLNQETQYF. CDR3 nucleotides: TGTGCCAGCAGCCGTGGGCAGCTCAACCAAGAGACCCAGTACTTC.

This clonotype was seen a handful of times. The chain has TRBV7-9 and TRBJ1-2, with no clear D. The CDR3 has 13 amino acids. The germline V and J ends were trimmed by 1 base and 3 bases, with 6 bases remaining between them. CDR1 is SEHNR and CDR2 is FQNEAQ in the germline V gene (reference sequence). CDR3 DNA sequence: TGTGCCAGCAGCTTAGAGGACTACTATGGCTACACCTTC. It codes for CASSLEDYYGYTF.

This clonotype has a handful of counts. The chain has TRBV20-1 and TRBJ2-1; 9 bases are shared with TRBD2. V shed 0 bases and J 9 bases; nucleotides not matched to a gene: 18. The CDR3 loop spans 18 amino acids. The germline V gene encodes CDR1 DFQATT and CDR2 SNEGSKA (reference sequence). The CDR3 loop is CSARERVVAGAIGGEQFF. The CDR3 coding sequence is TGCAGTGCTAGAGAGAGAGTGGTAGCGGGGGCTATTGGCGGTGAGCAGTTCTTC.

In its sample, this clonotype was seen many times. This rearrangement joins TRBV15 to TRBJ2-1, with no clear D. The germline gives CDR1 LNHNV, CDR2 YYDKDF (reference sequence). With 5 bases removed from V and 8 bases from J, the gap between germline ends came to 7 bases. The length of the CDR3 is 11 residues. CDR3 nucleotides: TGTGCCACCAGCCGTGACTATGAGCAGTTCTTC. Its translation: CATSRDYEQFF.